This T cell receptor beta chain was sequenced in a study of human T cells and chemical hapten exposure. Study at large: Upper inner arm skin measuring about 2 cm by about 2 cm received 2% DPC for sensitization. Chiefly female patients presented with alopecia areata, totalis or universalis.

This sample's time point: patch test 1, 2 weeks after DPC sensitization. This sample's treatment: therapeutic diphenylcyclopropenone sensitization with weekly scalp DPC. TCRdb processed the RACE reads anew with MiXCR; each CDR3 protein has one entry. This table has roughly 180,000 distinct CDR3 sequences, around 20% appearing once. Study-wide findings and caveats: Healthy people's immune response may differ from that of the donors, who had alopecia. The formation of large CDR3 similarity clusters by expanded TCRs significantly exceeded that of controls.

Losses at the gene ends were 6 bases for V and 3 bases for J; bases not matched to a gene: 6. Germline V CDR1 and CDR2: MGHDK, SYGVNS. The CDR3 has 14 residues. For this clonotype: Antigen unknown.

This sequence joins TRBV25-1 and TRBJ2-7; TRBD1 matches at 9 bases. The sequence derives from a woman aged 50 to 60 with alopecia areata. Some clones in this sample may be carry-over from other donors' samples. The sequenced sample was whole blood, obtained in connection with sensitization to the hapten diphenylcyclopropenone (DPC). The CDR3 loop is CASSGGTGYYEQYF. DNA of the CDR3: TGTGCCAGCAGCGGTGGGACAGGGTACTACGAGCAGTACTTC.